This TCR beta chain was captured in a study of T-cell reconstitution after alpha-beta-depleted transplantation in children. The CDR3 length is 13 residues. V gave up 4 bases and J gave up 3 bases, with 10 bases separating them. The V gene's germline CDR1 is LGHNA and CDR2 YNFKEQ. The TCRbeta library incorporated unique molecular identifiers. TCRdb fed the PCR reads into MiXCR, producing one record per CDR3 protein. The sample records 450,000 to 600,000 distinct CDR3 sequences, 30% to 35% being singletons. The specimen comprised PBMCs from the stem cell graft donor, sampled from the stem cell graft. The rearrangement uses TRBV4-2 and TRBJ2-7; tentative D call: TRBD1 (5 bases). The TCR comes from a human donor who donated a stem cell graft to a child with aplastic anemia. This CDR3 is CASSPQQDYEQYF. The CDR3 nucleotides read TGTGCCAGCAGCCCGCAACAGGACTACGAGCAGTACTTC.